Given below is one TCR beta chain in context. Its target antigen remains unknown. It has no much larger one-base neighbor in the sample; base qualities were not kept. These data belong to a study of cytomegalovirus exposure and HLA in healthy donors (dated by TCRdb to 2016 to 2017). Regarding the research as a whole: According to an earlier analysis of a few hundred of the donors, some 170 million T cells yielded some 110 million unique TCR beta sequences and approximately 300 Gb of sequence data. An early release covering about 600 HLA-typed donors comprised 250 to 350 gigabases of sequencing data and 85 million to 100 million unique TCR sequences. The genetic ancestry cluster associated with self-reported Caucasian donors included approximately 85% of the approximately 410 genotyped donors. The study aimed to test whether cataloging public T cell receptors could reveal signatures of past pathogen exposure. The T cell repertoires of roughly 660 subjects were profiled by immunosequencing and related to cytomegalovirus serostatus. A separate validation cohort of about 110 different subjects was used in addition to the 666-subject first cohort. High-throughput TCR immunosequencing, statistical association of individual TCRs with disease status, and machine learning were combined to predict cytomegalovirus infection status. In a later analysis, previously published TCR beta repertoires from about 670 donors were re-analyzed and high-resolution HLA genotyping was added so that TCR occurrence patterns could be studied. Rather than using new phenotypic data, the later analysis identified candidate immune exposures from TCR beta sequences and from how often those sequences occurred across donors. In an earlier analysis of about 590 of the donors, high-throughput TCR beta sequencing was used to judge whether each TCR beta V gene segment behaved as functional or pseudogenic. Alongside the repertoire data, information on donor age, sex, ethnicity and CMV serostatus was compiled. A later genetic analysis took genome-wide SNP genotypes for about three fifths of the 666 donors and used that subset as a discovery cohort. All discovery cohort repertoires had been generated using a single sequencing platform. Both class I and class II loci were covered by HLA typing, at four-digit resolution. Typing coverage varied by locus: roughly 629-640 donors for A, B, C, DRB1 and DQB1; roughly 500 for DQA1; over 600 for DPA1; around 490 for DPB1. A handful of DR-DQ haplotypes were handled as single units for association and clustering because linkage in the cohort was strong. On average, about 240,000 unique TCR beta nucleotide sequences were sequenced per donor among a few hundred genotyped donors of the cohort, with about 17% of those sequences being non-productive.

The study at large found these results: Linkage disequilibrium might explain the correlated functional status among segregating V segments, but an unknown experimental factor could not be excluded. The earlier analysis of 587 of the donors excluded fewer than 20 rarely observed V segments, including chromosome 9 orphons, because counts were too low. A later analysis reported that several top co-occurrence clusters appeared linked to parvovirus B19, influenza, CMV and Epstein-Barr virus. Presence/absence analyses assumed roughly uniform sequencing depth across donors, an assumption that may not hold. A later analysis found that most CMV-associated TCR beta chains appeared HLA-restricted, with HLA associations seemingly driven largely by CMV exposure. Some IMGT-functional V segments, including TRBV6-2 and TRBV6-3, could not be distinguished by the 87-base-pair reads and were therefore excluded. A further reported finding was that TCR beta sequences accurately predicted the HLA-A and HLA-B alleles for most subjects in the first cohort. According to a later genetic analysis, donors in an Asian-associated ancestry cluster had fewer N-insertions in productive TCRs than the roughly 700-donor mean. The only immune exposure information available for the cohort was CMV serostatus. Strong co-occurrence of HLA alleles, especially DR and DQ, made assigning TCR associations to individual alleles difficult. A later analysis found that HLA-associated TCR beta chains were more clonally expanded and had lower generation probabilities than equally common non-associated chains. A few of the identified cytomegalovirus-associated TCR beta chains were confirmed in vitro to be specific for cytomegalovirus antigens. Cytomegalovirus status was reported to be diagnosed by the classifier with high specificity and sensitivity in both the original and validation cohorts. Most TCR sequences were seen in very few donors, while some public TCRs were found in many individuals. A total of fewer than 200 TCR beta chains were listed by the study as associated with cytomegalovirus. In a later analysis, TCR association rates were found to vary across HLA loci, with the most associated TCRs seen for DRB1 alleles and the fewest for HLA-C alleles. The sequencing pipeline was judged likely to have produced a cluster of highly shared sequence variants as a technical artifact. In this cohort, only TCR beta chains were sequenced, and detectable features were limited by the absence of alpha or paired-chain data. The authors suggested that the approach could potentially be extended to other disease states and immunological phenotypes. Because HLA typing was unavailable for some donors at each locus, only the typed subset was used in association tests. A later analysis associated approximately 17,000 TCR beta sequences with specific HLA alleles at a false discovery rate of 0.05. Broadly in line with IMGT annotations, most TCR beta V segments showed up in productive rearrangements about 90% or about 30% of the time in an earlier analysis of under 700 of the donors. An association between a missense DCLRE1C variant and V-gene and J-gene trimming of TCR beta chains was found in a later genetic analysis and replicated in an independent cohort.

The cohort consisted of some 730 healthy bone marrow donors. All cohort members were sampled while nominally healthy, although unrecorded immune exposures were likely present. The donor tested CMV seronegative, placing the donor among the approximately 400 seronegative members of the cohort. A peripheral blood sample was collected from each donor, and TCR beta sequencing was performed on peripheral blood mononuclear cells. Genomic DNA was extracted from the blood cell samples with the Qiagen DNeasy Blood Extraction Kit. The method was the immunoSEQ multiplex PCR assay. For the multiplex PCR, a mixture combining 60 forward primers for TCR Vbeta segments and 13 reverse primers for TCR Jbeta segments was used. The CDR3 region of rearranged TCR beta genes was amplified from genomic DNA by a multiplex PCR assay. On the Illumina HiSeq System, the amplified TCR beta libraries were sequenced as 87-base-pair reads. Per the authors' processing: Across the 600 to 700 repertoires, a later analysis counted 80 million or so unique TCR beta chains, around 10 million of which were shared by at least two donors. Raw reads were error-corrected and collapsed into unique sequences with a nearest-neighbor algorithm that merged closely related sequences to remove PCR and sequencing errors. CDR3 sequences were aligned to IMGT reference sequences to assign V, D and J gene segments. For a sequence to be retained, at least a six-nucleotide match to both a V gene segment and a J gene segment was required. Rearrangements were classified as productive when the CDR3 lacked stop codons and remained in frame with V and J, and all other rearrangements were classified as non-productive. CDR3 was defined according to IMGT convention as the region running from the second conserved V-encoded cysteine to the conserved J-encoded phenylalanine. The earlier analysis of roughly 590 of the donors excluded any sequence lacking an unambiguous match to a single V gene segment. In an earlier analysis of some 590 of the donors, a V segment was called functional when productive rearrangements were above 56.7%, and segregating when the standard deviation between donors exceeded 5%. A statistical classification framework was built for diagnosing cytomegalovirus status from the catalog of TCR beta chain sequences. In a later analysis, V and J genes were assigned by comparing TCR nucleotide sequences against IMGT/GENE-DB human TR gene sequences. In a later analysis, CDR3 sequences and most-parsimonious VDJ recombination scenarios were assigned using the TCRdist pipeline. In a later analysis, each TCR beta chain was defined by its CDR3 amino acid sequence together with its V-gene family, and reads without a unique V-gene family were excluded. In a later analysis, 550 to 650 highly shared, low-generation-probability nucleotide sequences were removed to address suspected cross-contamination and a sequencing artifact. In a later analysis, a clonal expansion index for each public chain was calculated from normalized within-repertoire ranks of inferred template counts. Generation probabilities in a later analysis came from a VDJ recombination model fitted to out-of-frame rearrangements, and those results were checked against IGoR. Hypergeometric tests were used in a later analysis to score TCR-TCR, TCR-HLA and TCR-CMV co-occurrence, with a repertoire-size bias correction applied to the TCR pairs. In a later analysis, false discovery rates were estimated by permuting HLA or CMV assignments 20 times. In a later analysis, co-occurring TCRs were grouped using DBSCAN, and TCRdist sequence similarity was added for clustering within HLA-allele-positive subsets. Repertoires with fewer than 30,000 or more than 120,000 public chains were left out of co-occurrence clustering, as were several repertoires with anomalous nucleotide sharing. Not all clones reach the TCRdb copy of this immuneACCESS table, which keeps in-frame sequences only. Checked studies attribute under half of the gap to unresolved V genes and leave the rest unexplained. That table is the source of V, J and clone size, and D and trimming were worked out from the DNA. This sample gives about 180,000 clones in total; approximately 83% of them show up just once. In total, the top ten clones hold more than 1% of the sample.

The CDR3 covers 15 residues, taking in both the cysteine and the phenylalanine. Just CDR3 DNA is preserved here, 45 bases in frame from base 1. Trimming removed 5 bases from V and 4 bases from J, leaving 18 bases between the germline ends. CDR1 SGHVS and CDR2 FNYEAQ are derived from the germline V gene. The chain joins TRBV7-6 to TRBJ2-7; TRBD2 could be the D gene, as 6 bases match. The TCR originated in a boy younger than 10 in good health and CMV-seronegative. Material: PBMCs. The bases read TGTGCCAGCAGCCCGCGGGATGGGCCGGTTTACGAGCAGTACTTC. Its translation reads: CASSPRDGPVYEQYF.